Presented here are 13 T cell receptor beta chains from one specimen sequenced in a study of molecular identifiers for immune sequencing clone quantification. TCRdb re-called the PCR reads with MiXCR, one entry per CDR3 protein. Seen here are about 640,000 distinct CDR3 sequences, just under 20% observed once, and the top ten hold 0.85%. Sequencing input: naive CD8+ T cells from blood, with Jurkat cell RNA spiked in. Subset indicated: FACS-sorted CD8+CD4-CCR7+CD45RA+ naive T cells. The receptors here all came from a human donor in good health. Some libraries in this study had Jurkat cell RNA spiked in.

There are many counts of this clonotype. The CDR3 DNA is TGTGCCAGCAGGGGGCATAGCGGGAACGACTACGAGCAGTACTTC. Translating it yields CASRGHSGNDYEQYF. V usage is TRBV25-1 and J usage is TRBJ2-7; 8 bases are a match to TRBD2. From germline, CDR1 is MGHDK and CDR2 SYGVNS. V shed 6 bases, J shed 3 bases, and the junction held 10 bases outside the gene matches. The CDR3 runs to 15 residues.

This clonotype was counted at least ten times. The gene calls are TRBV20-1 and TRBJ2-7, with D unresolved. The CDR3 has 12 residues. V dropped 0 bases and J dropped 6 bases, with 9 bases sitting between them. Per the germline V gene, CDR1 is DFQATT and CDR2 is SNEGSKA (reference sequence). CDR3 coding DNA: TGCAGTGCTAGAGAGATAAGTTTCGAGCAGTACTTC. Amino acids: CSAREISFEQYF.

The rearrangement links TRBV7-9 to TRBJ2-1; TRBD2 matches at 14 bases. The CDR3 totals 17 residues. Germline loops: CDR1 SEHNR, CDR2 FQNEAQ (reference sequence). Trimming cost V 4 bases and J 5 bases; bases outside gene matches: 7. The CDR3: CASSSGTSGRGNNEQFF. For the CDR3, the DNA is TGTGCCAGCAGCTCCGGGACTAGCGGGAGAGGGAACAATGAGCAGTTCTTC.

This clonotype has a handful of counts. The CDR3 nucleotides are TGTGCCAGCAGCGTAGGCGGGGGGCCGGCCTACGAGCAGTACTTC. Translating gives CASSVGGGPAYEQYF. The chain recombines TRBV9 with TRBJ2-7; TRBD2 aligns across 8 bases. Losses at the gene ends were 0 bases for V and 2 bases for J; bases not matched to a gene: 4. Germline lookup yields CDR1 SGDLS and CDR2 YYNGEE. The CDR3 loop spans 15 amino acids.

This clonotype has at least ten counts. The chain links TRBV4-1 to TRBJ2-7, with 11 positions matching TRBD1. CDR1 and CDR2 from the germline V gene are MGHRA and YSYEKL. V shed 3 bases and J 5 bases; nucleotides not matched to a gene: 6. There are 15 residues in the CDR3. CDR3: CASSQTGQGANEQYF. As DNA, the CDR3 is TGCGCCAGCAGCCAGACCGGACAGGGGGCCAACGAGCAGTACTTC.

With regard to this clonotype: Given a much more abundant clone one base away, this may be a read error. The chain combines TRBV7-9 with TRBJ1-5; 8 bases are a match to TRBD1. Germline CDR1 is SEHNR and CDR2 is FQNEAQ (reference sequence). V gave up 3 bases and J gave up 5 bases; unmatched junction bases: 15. The CDR3 has 18 amino acids. The CDR3 DNA follows: TGTGCCAGCAGCTTTTCAAGAGGACAGGGTGGGGTCCATCAGCCCCAGCATTTT. This codes for CASSFSRGQGGVHQPQHF.

In its sample, this clonotype was seen many times. J is TRBJ2-7 and V is TRBV7-9; maybe TRBD2 (5 bases). V lost 5 bases to trimming and J lost 4 bases, with 12 bases between them. The CDR3 runs 13 residues. Germline CDR1 is SEHNR and CDR2 is FQNEAQ (reference sequence). The CDR3 DNA reads as TGTGCCAGCAGCGCGGGTCCGTTTTACGAGCAGTACTTC. Translation: CASSAGPFYEQYF. Supplemented by reference TRBV7-9 and TRBJ2-7, the full variable domain reads DTGVSQNPRHKITKRGQNVTFRCDPISEHNRLYWYRQTLGQGPEFLTYFQNEAQLEKSRLLSDRFSAERPKGSFSTLEIQRTEQGDSAMYLCASSAGPFYEQYFGPGTRLTVT.

Comments on this clonotype: Possible read error: a much larger clone is one base away. The chain links TRBV7-9 to TRBJ1-1; D gene unclear. Trimming left V 5 bases short and J 6 bases short, with 22 bases between. The V gene's germline CDR1 is SEHNR and CDR2 FQNEAQ (reference sequence). This CDR3 region has 16 residues. CDR3: CASSPVLVWGNAEAFF. CDR3 coding DNA: TGTGCCAGCAGCCCAGTTTTGGTTTGGGGAAACGCTGAAGCTTTCTTT.

This chain uses TRBV28 with TRBJ1-1; no definite D call. The germline V gene encodes CDR1 MDHEN and CDR2 SYDVKM. Trimming took off 6 bases at V and 0 bases at J, with 14 bases between the two ends. CDR3 length: 15 residues. The CDR3 here is CASSPQSSMNTEAFF. The CDR3, as DNA: TGTGCCAGCAGCCCACAGTCGAGTATGAACACTGAAGCTTTCTTT.

Turning to this clonotype: It may be a read error: a sequence one base away is much more abundant. This chain connects TRBV28 to TRBJ2-1; 9 nucleotides line up with TRBD2. Germline lookup yields CDR1 MDHEN and CDR2 SYDVKM. V shed 5 bases, J shed 10 bases, and the junction held 9 bases outside the gene matches. The CDR3 runs to 14 residues. CDR3 DNA: TGTGCCAGCAGTAGACTAGCGGAGGCCTACGAGCAGTTCTTC. This codes for CASSRLAEAYEQFF.

A note on this clonotype: The conserved phenylalanine or tryptophan normally closing the CDR3 is absent here, so this likely arose from a read error. The chain is built from TRBV19 and TRBJ1-1; no firm D call. The CDR3 totals 13 residues. Trimming cost V 3 bases and J 6 bases, with 11 bases left between them. CDR1 is LNHDA and CDR2 is SQIVND in the germline V gene (reference sequence). The CDR3, as DNA: TGTGCCAGTAGTATCTCGGGATCCGCTGAAGCTTTCCTT. Translated: CASSISGSAEAFL.

This clonotype was seen repeatedly, ten times or more. This rearrangement joins TRBV25-1 to TRBJ2-1; a possible D gene is TRBD1 (5 bases). The CDR3 contains 13 residues. Per the germline V gene, CDR1 is MGHDK and CDR2 is SYGVNS. Trimming left V 6 bases short and J 6 bases short, with 12 bases between. The CDR3 loop is CASSPTEINEQFF. The CDR3 DNA reads as TGTGCCAGCAGCCCGACAGAAATCAATGAGCAGTTCTTC.

This clonotype was recorded many times. V is TRBV5-8 and J is TRBJ2-3, with 7 bases aligning to TRBD1. V dropped 4 bases and J dropped 6; count of bases not matched to a gene: 5. The germline gives CDR1 SGHTS, CDR2 YDEGEE. The CDR3 extends over 13 amino acids. The CDR3 region is CASSRGQSDTQYF. The CDR3 bases are TGTGCCAGCAGCAGGGGACAGAGTGATACGCAGTATTTT. Variable domain in full (rest from reference TRBV5-8 and TRBJ2-3): EAGVTQSPTHLIKTRGQQATLRCSPISGHTSVYWYQQALGLGLQFLLWYDEGEERNRGNFPPRFSGRQFPNYSSELNVNALELEDSALYLCASSRGQSDTQYFGPGTRLTVL.